The 23 T cell receptor beta chains below come from one sample, sequenced in a study of PD-1 blockade in classical Hodgkin lymphoma. Generated by immunoSEQ multiplex PCR, the TCRdb table keeps only in-frame clones and is missing some. The sample contains approximately 99,000 clones, 80% to 90% of which appear only once. After autologous stem cell transplantation all patients relapsed, and prior brentuximab vedotin exposure differed between cohorts. The material was peripheral blood mononuclear cells (PBMCs), obtained before the second cycle of nivolumab. These receptors originate from a human donor with classical Hodgkin lymphoma.

This clone was seen a few times. The J gene is TRBJ2-7, the V gene TRBV10-3; 11 bases match TRBD2. This CDR3 is 13 amino acids long. Germline trimming cut 9 bases from V and 4 bases from J; bases unmatched to any gene: 5. The germline V gene has CDR1 ENHRY and CDR2 SYGVKD. CDR3 DNA: TGTGCCATAACTAGCGGGAGCGGTTACGAGCAGTACTTC. It yields the protein CAITSGSGYEQYF.

The chain links TRBV2 to TRBJ2-7; D unclear. From germline, CDR1 is SNHLY and CDR2 FYNNEI. V lost 7 bases and J lost 0, with 19 bases in between. This CDR3 has 16 residues. The CDR3 sequence is CASNKRSSAVSYEQYF. The DNA of the CDR3 is TGTGCCAGCAACAAACGGTCGTCGGCGGTCTCCTACGAGCAGTACTTC. Variable domain in full (rest from reference TRBV2 and TRBJ2-7): EPEVTQTPSHQVTQMGQEVILRCVPISNHLYFYWYRQILGQKVEFLVSFYNNEISEKSEIFDDQFSVERPDGSNFTLKIRSTKLEDSAMYFCASNKRSSAVSYEQYFGPGTRLTVT.

The chain links TRBV19 to TRBJ1-5; 9 bases match TRBD1. Germline V lookup: CDR1 LNHDA, CDR2 SQIVND (reference sequence). V gave up 10 bases and J gave up 7 bases; unmatched junction bases: 23. The CDR3 consists of 18 residues. The CDR3 DNA is TGTGCCACGTCCGGGACAGGGATTCTATCGTCGCTAGACCAGCCCCAGCATTTT. Translating gives CATSGTGILSSLDQPQHF.

CDR3 in DNA: TGTGCCAGCAGTTTATCGGCTAGCACAGATACGCAGTATTTT. It codes for CASSLSASTDTQYF. The rearrangement links TRBV28 to TRBJ2-3; no clear D. There are 14 residues in the CDR3. The germline V gene has CDR1 MDHEN and CDR2 SYDVKM. V shed 1 base and J shed 0 bases, with 5 bases lying between them. Complete variable domain (other parts from reference TRBV28 and TRBJ2-3): DVKVTQSSRYLVKRTGEKVFLECVQDMDHENMFWYRQDPGLGLRLIYFSYDVKMKEKGDIPEGYSVSREKKERFSLILESASTNQTSMYLCASSLSASTDTQYFGPGTRLTVL.

This chain joins TRBV27 and TRBJ1-1; 7 bases agree with TRBD1. The trim removed 6 bases at V and 8 bases at J, leaving 15 bases unmatched. Germline V gene lookup returns CDR1 MNHEY and CDR2 SMNVEV (reference sequence). The CDR3 consists of 15 residues. CDR3 DNA: TGTGCCAGCAGCCCACCCACAGGGGTCGGCCGAGAAGCTTTCTTT. It encodes CASSPPTGVGREAFF.

The rearrangement joins TRBV30 to TRBJ2-2; D gene unclear. The CDR3 is 15 amino acids. Germline values: CDR1 GTSNPN, CDR2 SVGIG (reference sequence). V was clipped by 0 bases and J by 4 bases, with 12 bases between them. CDR3 sequence reads: CAWSVTVAGTGELFF. The CDR3 coding sequence is TGTGCCTGGAGTGTAACGGTAGCTGGCACCGGGGAGCTGTTTTTT.

The chain joins TRBV7-9 to TRBJ2-5, with 8 bases aligning to TRBD1. The germline V gene has CDR1 SEHNR and CDR2 FQNEAQ (reference sequence). The CDR3 extends over 14 amino acids. V dropped 3 bases and J dropped 5; count of bases not matched to a gene: 5. The CDR3 here is CASSFTTGGETQYF. For the CDR3, the DNA is TGTGCCAGCAGCTTCACCACAGGGGGGGAGACCCAGTACTTC.

This clone was found once. The rearrangement links TRBV19 to TRBJ2-7, with 9 bases matching TRBD2. The CDR3 runs to 16 residues. Germline V lookup: CDR1 LNHDA, CDR2 SQIVND (reference sequence). The ends lost 3 bases at V and 5 bases at J; junction bases unmatched: 11. This CDR3 is CASSISASGISNEQYF. The CDR3 nucleotides read TGTGCCAGTAGTATCTCGGCTAGCGGGATTTCAAACGAGCAGTACTTC. Filled out from reference TRBV19 and TRBJ2-7, the complete variable domain reads DGGITQSPKYLFRKEGQNVTLSCEQNLNHDAMYWYRQDPGQGLRLIYYSQIVNDFQKGDIAEGYSVSREKKESFPLTVTSAQKNPTAFYLCASSISASGISNEQYFGPGTRLTVT.

The chain links TRBV29-1 to TRBJ1-1; 7 bases align to TRBD1. This CDR3 has 13 amino acids. CDR1 SQVTM and CDR2 ANQGSEA come from the germline V gene. V shed 8 bases and J 2 bases; nucleotides not matched to a gene: 8. CDR3 DNA: TGCAGCTCATGGGACAGCTCAAACACTGAAGCTTTCTTT. Translated: CSSWDSSNTEAFF.

A few counts support this clone. The chain links TRBV7-9 to TRBJ2-5; 7 bases line up with TRBD2. V gave up 5 bases and J gave up 5 bases; unmatched junction bases: 11. The CDR3 has 15 residues. Germline CDR1 reads SEHNR; CDR2 reads FQNEAQ (reference sequence). CDR3: CASSHIANGGETQYF. CDR3 coding DNA: TGTGCCAGCAGCCACATCGCTAACGGGGGGGAGACCCAGTACTTC.

The chain has TRBV5-6 and TRBJ2-6, with D possibly being TRBD2 (5 bases). The V gene lost 0 bases and the J gene lost 3 bases, with 13 bases spanning the gap. Germline CDR1 SGHDT, CDR2 YYEEEE. This CDR3 region has 17 residues. Written as DNA, the CDR3 is TGTGCCAGCAGCTTGGGAGGGAGCTCCTTTGGGGCCAACGTCCTGACTTTC. It encodes CASSLGGSSFGANVLTF.

This clone was seen once. The genes are TRBV6-5 and TRBJ2-1; no firm D call. Germline CDR1 reads MNHEY; CDR2 reads SVGAGI. The CDR3 contains 15 residues. The V end was cut by 0 bases, the J end by 8 bases, with 14 bases between. The DNA of the CDR3 is TGTGCCAGCAGTTACTCGAGAGCGCCTTTATATGAGCAGTTCTTC. This codes for CASSYSRAPLYEQFF.

The CDR3: CASSRQGGVSGGYTF. The CDR3 region has the DNA TGTGCCAGCAGTAGACAGGGTGGGGTTTCGGGGGGCTACACCTTC. V gene TRBV6-5 combines with J gene TRBJ1-2; 7 bases are a match to TRBD1. Per germline, CDR1 MNHEY and CDR2 SVGAGI. This CDR3 region has 15 residues. J was trimmed by 8 bases and V by 5 bases; bases with no gene match: 14.

The V and J genes are TRBV21-1 and TRBJ1-1; no check of the table's D call, TRBD1, against the DNA was made. TRBV21-1 is tagged as a pseudogene. This CDR3 comprises 15 residues. The CDR3 is CASSIRQGYYTEAFF. The CDR3, as DNA: TGTGCCAGCAGCATTCGACAGGGGTATTACACTGAAGCTTTCTTT.

The chain uses TRBV4-2 and TRBJ1-5, with D possibly TRBD1 on 5 matching bases. The germline V gene has CDR1 LGHNA and CDR2 YNFKEQ. The CDR3 has 15 residues. V was cut by 4 bases and J by 3 bases, with 13 bases left in between. CDR3 protein: CASSPTGGINQPQHF. Written as DNA, the CDR3 is TGTGCCAGCAGCCCCACAGGTGGAATCAATCAGCCCCAGCATTTT.

CDR3 amino acids: CASKPGRSSYNEQFF. CDR3 coding DNA: TGTGCCAGCAAGCCGGGACGGAGCTCCTACAATGAGCAGTTCTTC. This rearrangement joins TRBV2 to TRBJ2-1; the D gene could be TRBD1 or TRBD2 (5 bases each). Germline CDR1 is SNHLY and CDR2 is FYNNEI. Trimming took 7 bases from V and 0 from J, leaving 13 bases between them. This CDR3 contains 15 residues.

The chain is built from TRBV9 and TRBJ1-1; perhaps TRBD1 as D (5 bases). CDR1 and CDR2 (germline): SGDLS, YYNGEE. The CDR3 is 15 amino acids. Trimming took off 0 bases at V and 3 bases at J, with 12 bases between the two ends. CDR3 sequence: CASSVAWGEYTEAFF. The CDR3 coding sequence is TGTGCCAGCAGCGTAGCGTGGGGGGAATACACTGAAGCTTTCTTT.

Only one count was recorded for this clone. The chain combines TRBV7-8 with TRBJ2-2; 10 bases align to TRBD1. Trimming took 1 base from V and 6 from J; bases not matched to a gene: 2. Per germline, CDR1 SGHVS and CDR2 FQNEAQ. The CDR3 loop spans 15 amino acids. CDR3 region: CASSLGTGGAGELFF. The CDR3 region has the DNA TGTGCCAGCAGCTTAGGGACAGGGGGTGCCGGGGAGCTGTTTTTT.

The chain links TRBV2 to TRBJ2-3; TRBD2 matches at 9 bases. Germline V gene data show CDR1 as SNHLY and CDR2 as FYNNEI. The ends lost 10 bases at V and 3 bases at J; junction bases unmatched: 11. There are 15 residues in the CDR3. Here the CDR3 DNA reads TGTGCCACTCTTAGCGGGGGAAGGAGGACAGATACGCAGTATTTT. Its translation: CATLSGGRRTDTQYF.

The chain carries TRBV14 and TRBJ2-1; D gene ambiguous. This CDR3 spans 13 amino acids. Deletions cut 1 base from V and 7 bases from J, with 8 bases between. Germline CDR1 reads SGHDN; CDR2 reads FVKESK. CDR3 nucleotides: TGTGCCAGCAGCCAAGTCGTGGGAAATGAGCAGTTCTTC. Encoded protein: CASSQVVGNEQFF.

The genes are TRBV9 and TRBJ2-1; D is unclear. In germline, CDR1 is SGDLS, CDR2 YYNGEE. The ends were cut back, 0 bases at V and 2 bases at J, with 3 bases in the middle. This CDR3 is 13 amino acids long. The DNA of the CDR3 is TGTGCCAGCAGCGTAGATGCCTACAATGAGCAGTTCTTC. Protein: CASSVDAYNEQFF. The full variable domain, completed using reference TRBV9 and TRBJ2-1, is DSGVTQTPKHLITATGQRVTLRCSPRSGDLSVYWYQQSLDQGLQFLIQYYNGEERAKGNILERFSAQQFPDLHSELNLSSLELGDSALYFCASSVDAYNEQFFGPGTRLTVL.

The chain links TRBV6-6 to TRBJ2-4; weak D call: TRBD2 (6 bases). Trimming took 6 bases from V and 5 from J, leaving 17 bases between them. The CDR3 totals 15 residues. Germline V gene data show CDR1 as MNHNY and CDR2 as SVGAGI (reference sequence). This chain's CDR3 is CASSPRSAGQNIQYF. The CDR3 nucleotides read TGTGCCAGCAGCCCCCGCAGTGCGGGGCAAAACATTCAGTACTTC.

The gene calls are TRBV7-9 and TRBJ2-7; TRBD1 matches at 7 bases. The germline CDR1 and CDR2 sequences are SEHNR and FQNEAQ (reference sequence). The ends lost 5 bases at V and 5 bases at J; junction bases unmatched: 9. The CDR3 length is 14 residues. DNA of the CDR3: TGTGCCAGCAGCAAAGACAGGGTTCCCCACGAGCAGTACTTC. Translated, it gives CASSKDRVPHEQYF.